Each of the 8 T cell receptor beta chains below was sequenced from the same sample in a study of beta chain features in type 1 diabetes. Since all of the isolated RNA was reverse transcribed, expressed TCRB transcripts were what got sequenced. Profiled with immunoSEQ multiplex PCR; TCRdb holds only in-frame clones, not every one. Here the sample spans about 620,000 clones, about 16% being singletons. Sequenced input: naive CD4+ T cells from blood. The receptors here all came from a man between 18 and 29 years old in good health.

V usage is TRBV2 and J usage is TRBJ2-4, with unresolved D. Germline V gene data show CDR1 as SNHLY and CDR2 as FYNNEI. V gave up 1 base and J gave up 3 bases, with 16 bases separating them. The CDR3 is 17 amino acids. The CDR3 DNA is TGTGCCAGCAGTGAAGGGCAGGCTTTTTTTGACAAAAACATTCAGTACTTC. Protein: CASSEGQAFFDKNIQYF.

This clone turned up a few times. The chain employs TRBV10-3 and TRBJ2-5; D not resolved. Between the trimmed V and J ends, which lost 4 bases and 2 bases, there was a span of 11 bases. The CDR3 loop spans 14 amino acids. CDR1 is ENHRY and CDR2 is SYGVKD in the germline V gene. The CDR3 here is CAISGLKGQETQYF. The CDR3 coding sequence is TGTGCCATCAGTGGATTAAAAGGTCAAGAGACCCAGTACTTC.

The chain couples TRBV29-1 to TRBJ1-2, with a tentative D call TRBD1 (6 bases). The ends were cut back, 3 bases at V and 8 bases at J, with 16 bases in the middle. This CDR3 spans 13 amino acids. Germline values: CDR1 SQVTM, CDR2 ANQGSEA. The chain's CDR3 is CSVDPSRGGGYTF. As DNA, the CDR3 is TGCAGCGTTGACCCGAGTCGGGGGGGCGGCTACACCTTC.

A few counts support this clone. This chain links TRBV28 with TRBJ1-4, with 10 nucleotides matching TRBD1. Germline trimming cut 8 bases from V and 8 bases from J; bases unmatched to any gene: 11. The CDR3 is made up of 15 amino acids. Germline V gives CDR1 MDHEN, CDR2 SYDVKM. CDR3 nucleotide sequence: TGTGCCAGCTCTCCCACGGGACAGGGGTTGGAAAAACTGTTTTTT. It encodes CASSPTGQGLEKLFF.

The V gene is TRBV5-1, the J gene TRBJ2-7; 10 bases map to TRBD1. This CDR3 is 15 amino acids long. V lost 3 bases and J lost 6; bases outside the gene matches: 9. Per the germline V gene, CDR1 is SGHRS and CDR2 is YFSETQ. The CDR3 is CASSYRTGGPSEQYF. CDR3 sequence (DNA): TGCGCCAGCAGCTACCGGACAGGGGGTCCCTCCGAGCAGTACTTC.

This clone was counted between two and nine times. J is TRBJ1-1 and V is TRBV28; D not certain. Germline V CDR1 and CDR2: MDHEN, SYDVKM. The CDR3 extends over 14 amino acids. The V gene lost 5 bases and the J gene lost 0 bases, with 10 bases spanning the gap. CDR3 sequence: CASSTHTVNTEAFF. In DNA, the CDR3 is TGTGCCAGCAGTACCCATACAGTGAACACTGAAGCTTTCTTT. Filled out from reference TRBV28 and TRBJ1-1, the complete variable domain reads DVKVTQSSRYLVKRTGEKVFLECVQDMDHENMFWYRQDPGLGLRLIYFSYDVKMKEKGDIPEGYSVSREKKERFSLILESASTNQTSMYLCASSTHTVNTEAFFGQGTRLTVV.

This clone was detected a few times. The chain joins TRBV7-2 to TRBJ2-6; D is ambiguous. The CDR3 totals 13 residues. V lost 3 bases, J lost 4 bases, and 4 bases lay in between. Per germline, CDR1 SGHTA and CDR2 FQGNSA. Here the CDR3 reads CASSLRGANVLTF. For the CDR3, the DNA is TGTGCCAGCAGCTTGAGGGGGGCCAACGTCCTGACTTTC.

Remarks on this clone: This same CDR3 is encoded by further DNA sequences in the sample. The gene calls are TRBV7-9 and TRBJ2-3; TRBD1 agrees at 10 bases. The CDR3 consists of 15 residues. V lost 1 base, J lost 10 bases, and 8 bases stayed unmatched. Germline lookup yields CDR1 SEHNR and CDR2 FQNEAQ (reference sequence). This CDR3 is CASSLEDRGFAPQYF. For the CDR3, the DNA is TGTGCCAGCAGCTTAGAGGACAGGGGGTTCGCCCCGCAGTATTTT.